These 23 T cell receptor beta chains were sequenced from one sample in a study of neoadjuvant anti-PD-1 for oral cavity cancer. Regarding time point: after neoadjuvant nivolumab, at surgical resection. Assay: immunoSEQ multiplex PCR; the TCRdb copy retains only in-frame clones and omits some. The sample lists some 40,000 clones, around two fifths seen once, with 16% in the top ten. The sample consisted of tumor tissue, taken after nivolumab (anti-PD-1) treatment. The receptors come from a person between 35 and 79 years old with oral cavity squamous cell carcinoma.

This clone appeared many times. The chain carries TRBV28 and TRBJ1-5; no clear D gene. V was clipped by 4 bases and J by 1 base, with 14 bases between them. This CDR3 region has 16 residues. Germline-derived CDR1 and CDR2 are MDHEN and SYDVKM. CDR3: CASSSLTGRSNQPQHF. The DNA for the CDR3 is TGTGCCAGCAGTTCCCTTACTGGACGGAGCAATCAGCCCCAGCATTTT. The variable domain in full, with the rest retrieved from reference TRBV28 and TRBJ1-5, is DVKVTQSSRYLVKRTGEKVFLECVQDMDHENMFWYRQDPGLGLRLIYFSYDVKMKEKGDIPEGYSVSREKKERFSLILESASTNQTSMYLCASSSLTGRSNQPQHFGDGTRLSIL.

There are a few counts of this clone. This rearrangement joins TRBV20-1 to TRBJ1-1; the D is unclear. Germline CDR1 is DFQATT and CDR2 is SNEGSKA (reference sequence). This CDR3 comprises 11 residues. CDR3 sequence: CSYRLNTEAFF. The CDR3 bases are TGCAGCTACCGACTGAACACTGAAGCTTTCTTT.

This clone has more than one count but fewer than ten. The J gene is TRBJ2-5, the V gene TRBV30, with no clear D. The V gene's germline CDR1 is GTSNPN and CDR2 SVGIG (reference sequence). The ends were cut back, 0 bases at V and 5 bases at J, with 10 bases in the middle. CDR3 length: 13 amino acids. The CDR3 is CAWSVQVGETQYF. CDR3 sequence (DNA): TGTGCCTGGAGTGTACAAGTGGGGGAGACCCAGTACTTC.

This clone has ten or more counts. V and J are TRBV6-4 and TRBJ2-3; 9 nucleotides align to TRBD2. The CDR3 extends over 15 amino acids. The J segment lost 6 bases and the V segment lost 3 bases, leaving 7 bases of the junction unmatched. Germline V gives CDR1 MRHNA, CDR2 SNTAGT. The CDR3 nucleotides are TGTGCCAGCAGTGAAGGCGGGGGGGAAGCGGATACGCAGTATTTT. This sequence encodes CASSEGGGEADTQYF.

The chain links TRBV27 to TRBJ2-1, with 8 bases identical to TRBD1. The CDR3 is made up of 16 amino acids. From germline, CDR1 is MNHEY and CDR2 SMNVEV (reference sequence). J was trimmed by 2 bases and V by 4 bases; bases with no gene match: 7. CDR3 nucleotides: TGTGCCAGCAGTTCGAAGGACAGGGTCCCCTACAATGAGCAGTTCTTC. It translates to CASSSKDRVPYNEQFF.

A few counts support this clone. This chain uses TRBV6-1 with TRBJ2-7; D not resolved. The CDR3 loop spans 11 amino acids. Germline V gene lookup returns CDR1 MNHNS and CDR2 SASEGT. Trimming left V 4 bases short and J 3 bases short, with 4 bases between. CDR3 sequence (DNA): TGTGCCAGCAGTGGCGGCTACGAGCAGTACTTC. This translates into CASSGGYEQYF.

This clone showed up many times. The chain combines TRBV28 with TRBJ1-1; D ambiguous. The germline gives CDR1 MDHEN, CDR2 SYDVKM. The CDR3 is 13 amino acids. Trimming took off 7 bases at V and 4 bases at J, with 13 bases between the two ends. CDR3 coding DNA: TGTGCCAGCACCGAGGCCTCTACCACTGAAGCTTTCTTT. It specifies CASTEASTTEAFF. Full variable domain (missing parts from reference TRBV28 and TRBJ1-1): DVKVTQSSRYLVKRTGEKVFLECVQDMDHENMFWYRQDPGLGLRLIYFSYDVKMKEKGDIPEGYSVSREKKERFSLILESASTNQTSMYLCASTEASTTEAFFGQGTRLTVV.

CDR3 in amino acids: CASSQRGSLAKNIQYF. CDR3 bases: TGCGCCAGCAGCCAAAGGGGGTCCCTAGCCAAAAACATTCAGTACTTC. The V call is TRBV4-1, the J call TRBJ2-4, with TRBD1 as a possible D gene (6 bases). V lost 2 bases, J lost 0 bases, and 11 bases lay in between. The CDR3 has 16 amino acids. The germline V gene has CDR1 MGHRA and CDR2 YSYEKL.

This chain joins TRBV5-4 and TRBJ1-4; D gene ambiguous. Germline-derived CDR1 and CDR2 are SGHNT and YYREEE (reference sequence). The CDR3 length is 13 residues. Trimming stripped 0 bases from V and 3 bases from J, with 3 bases between. The CDR3 spells CASSLGPNEKLFF. The DNA of the CDR3 is TGTGCCAGCAGCTTGGGTCCTAATGAAAAACTGTTTTTT.

The V gene is TRBV28, the J gene TRBJ1-5, with TRBD1 matching 8 bases. Germline V gene lookup returns CDR1 MDHEN and CDR2 SYDVKM. This CDR3 has 20 amino acids. V was clipped by 4 bases and J by 0 bases; unmatched bases: 17. CDR3: CASSSYEYGDRNYSNQPQHF. The CDR3 nucleotides are TGTGCCAGCAGTTCCTACGAGTACGGGGACAGGAACTATAGCAATCAGCCCCAGCATTTT.

The genes are TRBV6-5 and TRBJ1-5, with D tentatively TRBD1 (5 bases). The CDR3 totals 15 residues. Germline V gene sequence: CDR1 MNHEY, CDR2 SVGAGI. V was shortened by 0 bases and J by 6 bases, with 12 bases between the two germline ends. CDR3 DNA: TGTGCCAGCAGTTACTCGGGTGAACAGGCTCAGCCCCAGCATTTT. Amino acids: CASSYSGEQAQPQHF.

This clone was seen repeatedly, ten times or more. The chain couples TRBV6-5 to TRBJ1-5; possibly TRBD1 for D (6 bases). Germline V gene sequence: CDR1 MNHEY, CDR2 SVGAGI. Trimming cost V 0 bases and J 6 bases, with 12 bases left between them. The CDR3 loop spans 15 amino acids. CDR3 residues: CASSYSNRVGQPQHF. The CDR3 coding sequence is TGTGCCAGCAGTTACTCGAACAGGGTAGGTCAGCCCCAGCATTTT.

DNA of the CDR3: TGTGCCAGCAGCTCCGGACTAGCGGGAGGCTTCTACAATGAGCAGTTCTTC. Its protein product is CASSSGLAGGFYNEQFF. The chain joins TRBV11-2 to TRBJ2-1, with 14 nucleotides matching TRBD2. The CDR3 covers 17 residues. V shed 4 bases, J shed 3 bases, and the junction held 5 bases outside the gene matches. Germline V gene lookup returns CDR1 SGHAT and CDR2 FQNNGV. The full variable domain, its missing parts supplied by reference TRBV11-2 and TRBJ2-1, is EAGVAQSPRYKIIEKRQSVAFWCNPISGHATLYWYQQILGQGPKLLIQFQNNGVVDDSQLPKDRFSAERLKGVDSTLKIQPAKLEDSAVYLCASSSGLAGGFYNEQFFGPGTRLTVL.

V usage is TRBV7-9 and J usage is TRBJ2-7; 8 positions agree with TRBD1. This CDR3 contains 14 residues. Germline CDR1 is SEHNR and CDR2 is FQNEAQ (reference sequence). The ends lost 5 bases at V and 2 bases at J; junction bases unmatched: 5. For the CDR3, the DNA is TGTGCCAGCAGCGTCGGACAGGGCCCCTACGAGCAGTACTTC. This gives the protein CASSVGQGPYEQYF.

The chain has TRBV29-1 and TRBJ2-5; TRBD1 matches at 8 bases. Per germline, CDR1 SQVTM and CDR2 ANQGSEA. Trimming cost V 0 bases and J 5 bases; bases outside gene matches: 11. The CDR3 is made up of 16 amino acids. The CDR3 sequence is CSVEDRGQGAMETQYF. For the CDR3, the DNA is TGCAGCGTTGAAGATCGGGGGCAGGGGGCCATGGAGACCCAGTACTTC. Combining the CDR3 with reference TRBV29-1 and TRBJ2-5 gives the whole variable domain SAVISQKPSRDICQRGTSLTIQCQVDSQVTMMFWYRQQPGQSLTLIATANQGSEATYESGFVIDKFPISRPNLTFSTLTVSNMSPEDSSIYLCSVEDRGQGAMETQYFGPGTRLLVL.

Relative to its sample, this clone is medium-sized. This chain connects TRBV5-1 to TRBJ1-1; 8 bases map to TRBD1. CDR3 length: 14 residues. CDR1 SGHRS and CDR2 YFSETQ come from the germline V gene. The J segment lost 1 base and the V segment lost 5 bases, leaving 4 bases of the junction unmatched. The CDR3 here is CASRSGQGNTEAFF. The CDR3 DNA reads as TGCGCCAGCAGATCAGGACAGGGGAACACTGAAGCTTTCTTT. Based on the CDR3 plus reference TRBV5-1 and TRBJ1-1, the full variable domain is KAGVTQTPRYLIKTRGQQVTLSCSPISGHRSVSWYQQTPGQGLQFLFEYFSETQRNKGNFPGRFSGRQFSNSRSEMNVSTLELGDSALYLCASRSGQGNTEAFFGQGTRLTVV.

The chain couples TRBV27 to TRBJ2-3; the D gene is possibly TRBD2 (6 bases). Germline V gene data show CDR1 as MNHEY and CDR2 as SMNVEV (reference sequence). The germline V and J ends were trimmed by 1 base and 1 base, with 6 bases remaining between them. The CDR3 sequence is 14 residues long. The CDR3 spells CASSLWRGTDTQYF. The CDR3 region has the DNA TGTGCCAGCAGTTTATGGAGGGGCACAGATACGCAGTATTTT.

The rearrangement joins TRBV28 to TRBJ2-5; TRBD2 matches 14 bases. Trimming took 6 bases from V and 3 from J; bases not matched to a gene: 6. Looked up from germline, CDR1 is MDHEN and CDR2 is SYDVKM. The CDR3 is 16 amino acids. The CDR3 is CASRGLTSGREETQYF. Written as DNA, the CDR3 is TGTGCCAGCAGGGGGTTGACTAGCGGGAGGGAAGAGACCCAGTACTTC. The whole variable domain, filled in from reference TRBV28 and TRBJ2-5, reads DVKVTQSSRYLVKRTGEKVFLECVQDMDHENMFWYRQDPGLGLRLIYFSYDVKMKEKGDIPEGYSVSREKKERFSLILESASTNQTSMYLCASRGLTSGREETQYFGPGTRLLVL.

The chain is built from TRBV6-1 and TRBJ1-4; no definite D call. From germline, CDR1 is MNHNS and CDR2 SASEGT. This CDR3 contains 15 residues. Trimming took off 3 bases at V and 7 bases at J, with 15 bases between the two ends. The CDR3 region is CASSDRGSVSEKLFF. The CDR3 DNA sequence: TGTGCCAGCAGTGATCGGGGATCTGTTAGTGAAAAACTGTTTTTT.

The chain recombines TRBV2 with TRBJ1-4, with a weak D call TRBD1 (6 bases). CDR1 and CDR2 (germline): SNHLY, FYNNEI. The CDR3 has 12 residues. Trimming took 8 bases from V and 7 from J, leaving 11 bases between them. CDR3 sequence (DNA): TGTGCCAGCGGGCGGGGGCGTGAAAAACTGTTTTTT. It encodes CASGRGREKLFF.

The rearrangement links TRBV10-2 to TRBJ2-3; D not certain. This CDR3 region has 12 residues. V was trimmed by 7 bases and J by 4 bases, leaving 9 bases between them. CDR1 WSHSY and CDR2 SAAADI come from the germline V gene. In DNA form, the CDR3 reads TGCGCCAGCATGGAAGTAGCAGATACGCAGTATTTT. Residues: CASMEVADTQYF.

This clone showed up just a few times. The V call is TRBV30, the J call TRBJ1-2; unclear D gene. The CDR3 runs to 10 residues. Germline assignment: CDR1 GTSNPN and CDR2 SVGIG (reference sequence). V gave up 2 bases and J gave up 6 bases, with 4 bases separating them. CDR3 bases: TGTGCCTGGAGTCGGAATGGCTACACCTTC. Residues: CAWSRNGYTF.

This clone turned up a few times. This rearrangement joins TRBV10-1 to TRBJ2-1; 10 bases are shared with TRBD2. Germline CDR1 is WNHNN and CDR2 is SYGVQD (reference sequence). The CDR3 is made up of 14 amino acids. V shed 8 bases, J shed 4 bases, and the junction held 5 bases outside the gene matches. CDR3 residues: CASSMGLAYNEQFF. In nucleotides, the CDR3 is TGCGCCAGCTCTATGGGACTAGCGTACAATGAGCAGTTCTTC.